A single sample gave rise to the 3 T cell receptor beta chains below, sequenced in a study of shared clonotypes between healthy human individuals. The repertoire was sequenced with immunoSEQ multiplex PCR; TCRdb's copy has only in-frame clones and lacks some. The profile shows over a million clones, roughly 96% of them singletons. Input material: naive CD4+ T cells sorted from blood. The subset denotes: CD45RA+ positively selected. These receptors all stem from a man younger than 45 in good health.

The chain combines TRBV6-1 with TRBJ1-5, with D perhaps matching TRBD1 (6 bases). Germline CDR1 reads MNHNS; CDR2 reads SASEGT. This CDR3 has 14 amino acids. With 7 bases removed from V and 5 bases from J, the gap between germline ends came to 15 bases. DNA of the CDR3: TGTGCCAGCACGTACCGGGACAAAGATCAGCCCCAGCATTTT. Translated: CASTYRDKDQPQHF.

This chain joins TRBV5-1 and TRBJ1-1; D possibly corresponds to TRBD1 (5 bases). CDR3 size: 15 residues. The V end lost 2 bases, the J end lost 7 bases, and 18 bases lay between the germline ends. Germline CDR1 is SGHRS and CDR2 is YFSETQ. The CDR3: CASSLGGIGTGEAFF. CDR3 bases: TGCGCCAGCAGCTTAGGCGGGATTGGGACTGGTGAAGCTTTCTTT.

The chain is built from TRBV5-8 and TRBJ1-2, with 7 bases aligning to TRBD1. The CDR3 sequence is 16 residues long. Germline V gene sequence: CDR1 SGHTS, CDR2 YDEGEE. Trimming cost V 1 base and J 8 bases; bases outside gene matches: 14. CDR3 sequence reads: CASSLPPTVGGYGYTF. The CDR3 bases are TGTGCCAGCAGCTTGCCCCCCACAGTAGGGGGCTACGGCTACACCTTC.